The 21 T cell receptor beta chains given below trace back to one sample, sequenced in a study of CD8 T cells in ankylosing spondylitis. Study results and limitations: For ankylosing spondylitis blood, a TCR beta motif of several highly homologous variants appeared characteristic.

Their recognized antigens are unknown. One entry per CDR3 protein results from TCRdb running MiXCR on the 5' RACE reads. The table shows about 390,000 distinct CDR3 sequences, with about 22% occurring only once. The sequenced material came from blood, either unsorted or a sorted T cell fraction (not recorded which). Receptor source: a male donor with ankylosing spondylitis.

V usage is TRBV20-1 and J usage is TRBJ1-5; D is undetermined. The CDR3 is made up of 14 amino acids. Germline-derived CDR1 and CDR2 are DFQATT and SNEGSKA (reference sequence). V dropped 4 bases and J dropped 2 bases, with 12 bases sitting between them. Here the CDR3 reads CSAKGAGGNQPQHF. As DNA, the CDR3 is TGCAGTGCTAAGGGAGCAGGCGGCAATCAGCCCCAGCATTTT.

In its sample, this clonotype was seen a few times. The gene calls are TRBV5-1 and TRBJ1-5; D unresolved. The V end lost 0 bases, the J end lost 0 bases, and 7 bases lay between the germline ends. Looked up from germline, CDR1 is SGHRS and CDR2 is YFSETQ. The CDR3 totals 15 residues. The CDR3 region has the DNA TGCGCCAGCAGCTTGGATGTCTTTAGCAATCAGCCCCAGCATTTT. It is translated as CASSLDVFSNQPQHF.

The rearrangement joins TRBV12-3 or TRBV12-4 to TRBJ2-2; 7 bases align to TRBD2. V was pared by 3 bases and J by 3 bases, with 4 bases of the junction left unmatched. The CDR3 is 15 residues long. The CDR3 is CASSFQRGYTGELFF. DNA for the CDR3: TGTGCCAGCAGTTTCCAGCGGGGTTACACCGGGGAGCTGTTTTTT.

The rearrangement uses TRBV25-1 and TRBJ1-5; tentatively, D is TRBD1 (6 bases). This CDR3 is 13 amino acids long. CDR1 and CDR2 from the germline V gene are MGHDK and SYGVNS. Trimming cost V 6 bases and J 4 bases, with 10 bases left between them. CDR3 residues: CASRQGPNQPQHF. The CDR3 region has the DNA TGTGCCAGCAGACAGGGACCAAATCAGCCCCAGCATTTT. The full variable domain, rest sourced from reference TRBV25-1 and TRBJ1-5, is EADIYQTPRYLVIGTGKKITLECSQTMGHDKMYWYQQDPGMELHLIHYSYGVNSTEKGDLSSESTVSRIRTEHFPLTLESARPSHTSQYLCASRQGPNQPQHFGDGTRLSIL.

The rearrangement links TRBV25-1 to TRBJ2-7, with 14 bases that match TRBD2. CDR3 size: 16 residues. Trimming took 6 bases from V and 4 from J; bases not matched to a gene: 8. The germline V gene encodes CDR1 MGHDK and CDR2 SYGVNS. CDR3 DNA sequence: TGTGCCAGCAGCGGAGCCGGGACTAGCGGGAGATACGAGCAGTACTTC. Translation: CASSGAGTSGRYEQYF.

This clonotype was detected a few times. The chain employs TRBV12-3 or TRBV12-4 and TRBJ1-6, with unresolved D. V dropped 6 bases and J dropped 7 bases, with 13 bases sitting between them. This CDR3 is built from 14 residues. The CDR3 region is CASSPGSGNSPLHF. DNA for the CDR3: TGTGCCAGCAGCCCAGGTTCAGGCAATTCACCCCTCCACTTT.

This chain links TRBV20-1 with TRBJ2-5, with D perhaps TRBD1 or TRBD2 (5 bases each). Germline CDR1 reads DFQATT; CDR2 reads SNEGSKA (reference sequence). The CDR3 has 14 amino acids. V lost 4 bases and J lost 4, with 16 bases in between. CDR3 DNA sequence: TGCAGTGCTATGGGACCTCCAGCCCCAGAGACCCAGTACTTC. It translates to CSAMGPPAPETQYF.

The chain uses TRBV28 and TRBJ1-5; 10 positions match TRBD1. CDR1 is MDHEN, CDR2 SYDVKM, per germline. The V gene end was trimmed by 0 bases and the J gene end by 6 bases; junction bases not matched to a gene: 2. This CDR3 has 15 residues. The CDR3 is CASSLWGTGVQPQHF. The CDR3 DNA is TGTGCCAGCAGTTTATGGGGGACAGGGGTTCAGCCCCAGCATTTT.

This clonotype was counted a few times. The genes are TRBV19 and TRBJ1-1; 9 bases are a match to TRBD1. J gave up 5 bases and V 7 bases, and 8 bases lay outside the gene matches. Germline V CDR1 and CDR2: LNHDA, SQIVND (reference sequence). This CDR3 region has 14 residues. Here the CDR3 DNA reads TGTGCCAGTACGGGACAGGGAAGGCGGACTGAAGCTTTCTTT. It translates to CASTGQGRRTEAFF.

The rearrangement uses TRBV20-1 and TRBJ2-1; tentatively, D is TRBD2 (7 bases). V lost 4 bases to trimming and J lost 4 bases, with 14 bases between them. CDR3 length: 14 amino acids. Germline-derived CDR1 and CDR2 are DFQATT and SNEGSKA (reference sequence). The CDR3 DNA follows: TGCAGTGCTAAGCGGGACACGAGTTACAATGAGCAGTTCTTC. Its protein is CSAKRDTSYNEQFF.

This clonotype occurred once. The chain combines TRBV11-2 with TRBJ2-3; tentatively, D is TRBD2 (5 bases). The CDR3 covers 16 residues. Trimming shortened V by 5 bases and J by 0 bases, and 15 bases separated the two germline ends. Looked up from germline, CDR1 is SGHAT and CDR2 is FQNNGV. For the CDR3, the DNA is TGTGCCAGCAGCCCACTCTTCCGGACTAGCACAGATACGCAGTATTTT. Amino acids: CASSPLFRTSTDTQYF.

The J gene is TRBJ2-3, the V gene TRBV20-1; D may be TRBD2 (6 bases). The V and J ends lost 6 bases and 2 bases respectively, with 18 bases between them. The germline V gene has CDR1 DFQATT and CDR2 SNEGSKA (reference sequence). CDR3 length: 15 amino acids. The CDR3 reads CSARREDPYTDTQYF. The CDR3 DNA reads TGCAGTGCGAGGCGGGAAGATCCTTACACAGATACGCAGTATTTT.

This clonotype has more than one count but fewer than ten. The chain employs TRBV13 and TRBJ1-4; tentative D call: TRBD1 (5 bases). Deletions cut 5 bases from V and 12 bases from J, with 19 bases between. The CDR3 consists of 14 residues. CDR1 PRHDT and CDR2 FYEKMQ come from the germline V gene (reference sequence). The CDR3 region has the DNA TGTGCCAGCAGCGTAAGGGCAGGGTCGAGCGAACTGTTTTTT. Amino acids: CASSVRAGSSELFF.

The CDR3 spells CSARITSAGAGNIQYF. The CDR3, as DNA: TGCAGTGCTAGAATTACGTCGGCGGGAGCGGGTAACATTCAGTACTTC. The chain couples TRBV20-1 to TRBJ2-4, with 7 nucleotides matching TRBD2. CDR3 length equals 16 residues. Germline-derived CDR1 and CDR2 are DFQATT and SNEGSKA (reference sequence). V was clipped by 2 bases and J by 7 bases; unmatched bases: 14.

V is TRBV3-1 and J is TRBJ2-7; tentative D call: TRBD2 (6 bases). The CDR3 spans 14 residues. The V and J ends lost 3 bases and 7 bases respectively, with 16 bases between them. Germline-derived CDR1 and CDR2 are LGHDT and YNNKEL (reference sequence). DNA of the CDR3: TGTGCCAGCAGCCAGGAGGGGTTTTATGGAGAGCAGTACTTC. Translated, it gives CASSQEGFYGEQYF.

The table lists this clonotype with a few counts. This chain uses TRBV7-2 with TRBJ2-7, with 10 bases fitting TRBD2. Germline assignment: CDR1 SGHTA and CDR2 FQGNSA. This CDR3 is 16 amino acids long. V lost 0 bases to trimming and J lost 0 bases; unmatched junction nucleotides: 2. CDR3: CASSLATSGHSYEQYF. The CDR3 nucleotides are TGTGCCAGCAGCTTAGCGACTAGCGGGCACTCCTACGAGCAGTACTTC.

V usage is TRBV20-1 and J usage is TRBJ1-2; D is ambiguous. The germline gives CDR1 DFQATT, CDR2 SNEGSKA (reference sequence). The length of the CDR3 is 13 residues. V was trimmed by 5 bases and J by 1 base, leaving 11 bases between them. The CDR3 region is CSAPKHLNYGYTF. The DNA of the CDR3 is TGCAGTGCTCCAAAACACCTTAACTATGGCTACACCTTC.

J is TRBJ2-2 and V is TRBV5-1, with TRBD1 identical over 9 bases. The CDR3 length is 16 residues. Trimming cost V 4 bases and J 7 bases; bases outside gene matches: 11. Per germline, CDR1 SGHRS and CDR2 YFSETQ. CDR3 amino acids: CASSITTGGAIGELFF. CDR3 in DNA: TGCGCCAGCAGCATCACCACAGGGGGCGCCATCGGGGAGCTGTTTTTT.

This chain joins TRBV6-2 or TRBV6-3 and TRBJ2-7; weak D call: TRBD2 (5 bases). The CDR3 contains 14 residues. The germline CDR1 and CDR2 sequences are MNHEY and SVGEGT. Trimming cost V 2 bases and J 3 bases, with 11 bases left between them. The CDR3 sequence is CASSYTGRNYEQYF. CDR3 nucleotides: TGTGCCAGCAGTTACACGGGAAGGAACTACGAGCAGTACTTC.

This clonotype was counted only a few times. The chain is built from TRBV5-1 and TRBJ1-1; D is perhaps TRBD1 (6 bases). Germline values: CDR1 SGHRS, CDR2 YFSETQ. The CDR3 is 12 residues long. V shed 4 bases and J shed 6 bases, with 10 bases lying between them. CDR3 coding DNA: TGCGCCAGCAGCGTACAGGGTCCTGAAGCTTTCTTT. Protein: CASSVQGPEAFF.

This chain connects TRBV29-1 to TRBJ2-7; 7 bases map to TRBD1. Germline loops: CDR1 SQVTM, CDR2 ANQGSEA. This CDR3 has 14 amino acids. Trimming cost V 5 bases and J 4 bases; bases outside gene matches: 11. The CDR3 spells CSVTRQGVSYEQYF. The CDR3 DNA sequence: TGCAGCGTTACCCGACAGGGTGTGTCGTACGAGCAGTACTTC.